The 19 T cell receptor beta chains below all came from one sample that was sequenced in a study of blood T cell repertoires in COVID-19. Profiled with immunoSEQ multiplex PCR; TCRdb holds only in-frame clones, not every one. The sample carries about 300,000 clones, 85% recorded once. The sequenced sample consisted of PBMCs or T cells enriched from blood (not recorded which). The source of these receptors is a woman aged 30 to 39 who had been exposed to COVID-19.

The rearrangement joins TRBV7-2 to TRBJ2-5; D unclear. CDR1 SGHTA and CDR2 FQGNSA come from the germline V gene. The CDR3 runs to 13 residues. The V end was cut by 1 base, the J end by 8 bases, with 11 bases between. The CDR3 bases are TGTGCCAGCAGCTTAGACCAAGAGAGAACCCAGTACTTC. Translation: CASSLDQERTQYF.

This sequence joins TRBV29-1 and TRBJ2-7, with D perhaps TRBD2 (5 bases). This CDR3 comprises 14 residues. Germline assignment: CDR1 SQVTM and CDR2 ANQGSEA. Trimming cost V 4 bases and J 0 bases, with 13 bases left between them. The CDR3 is CSVARVDPSYEQYF. Here the CDR3 DNA reads TGCAGCGTTGCGAGGGTCGACCCCTCCTACGAGCAGTACTTC.

The J gene is TRBJ2-2, the V gene TRBV4-3, with D perhaps matching TRBD1 (6 bases). V was shortened by 4 bases and J by 5 bases, with 17 bases between the two germline ends. Germline lookup yields CDR1 LGHNA and CDR2 YSLEER. CDR3 length: 16 residues. The CDR3, as DNA: TGCGCCAGCAGCCTCGACCGGGACACAACTACCGGGGAGCTGTTTTTT. This codes for CASSLDRDTTTGELFF.

In DNA, the CDR3 is TGTGCCAGCAGCTTAAGCGGGATTGGGGCAGATACGCAGTATTTT. This encodes CASSLSGIGADTQYF. This chain joins TRBV7-3 and TRBJ2-3; D perhaps matches TRBD2 (6 bases). Germline CDR1 reads SGHTA; CDR2 reads FQGTGA. Trimming pared 1 base from V and 4 bases from J, leaving 12 bases between. The CDR3 extends over 15 amino acids.

The rearrangement uses TRBV7-9 and TRBJ2-6, with D possibly matching TRBD2 (5 bases). Germline loops: CDR1 SEHNR, CDR2 FQNEAQ (reference sequence). Between the trimmed V and J ends, which lost 5 bases and 2 bases, there was a span of 10 bases. This CDR3 is 15 amino acids long. The CDR3 loop reads CASSEGAPGANVLTF. Written as DNA, the CDR3 is TGTGCCAGCAGCGAGGGTGCCCCTGGGGCCAACGTCCTGACTTTC.

The chain is built from TRBV28 and TRBJ2-7, with TRBD2 as a possible D gene (7 bases). The CDR3 is 15 amino acids. Trimming took 7 bases from V and 0 from J, leaving 16 bases between them. Germline-derived CDR1 and CDR2 are MDHEN and SYDVKM. CDR3 residues: CASIKGGAGSYEQYF. Here the CDR3 DNA reads TGTGCCAGCATCAAAGGGGGGGCAGGCTCCTACGAGCAGTACTTC.

As concerns this clone: At one boundary the junction diverges from the germline segment, which might be a read error. The chain employs TRBV18 and TRBJ1-1; TRBD1 might be the D (6 bases). Germline V CDR1 and CDR2: KGHSH, LQKENI. The CDR3 consists of 15 residues. This CDR3 is CASSPRDTMNTEAFF. The CDR3, as DNA: TGTGCCAGCTCGCCACGGGACACCATGAACACTGAAGCTTTCTTT.

The V and J genes are TRBV30 and TRBJ1-1; D is possibly TRBD1 (6 bases). The CDR3 loop spans 14 amino acids. The V and J ends lost 4 bases and 6 bases respectively, with 18 bases between them. The germline V gene has CDR1 GTSNPN and CDR2 SVGIG (reference sequence). This CDR3 is CAWNPPGGRAEAFF. As DNA, the CDR3 is TGTGCCTGGAATCCACCGGGGGGCCGGGCTGAAGCTTTCTTT.

V usage is TRBV30 and J usage is TRBJ1-1, with 7 bases aligning to TRBD1. The CDR3 spans 16 residues. Germline CDR1 reads GTSNPN; CDR2 reads SVGIG (reference sequence). Unmatched junction bases numbered 13, after V lost 2 bases and J lost 4 bases. CDR3 nucleotide sequence: TGTGCCTGGAGTTCTACTCTGGCCAGGGGGGCCACTGAAGCTTTCTTT. Translation gives CAWSSTLARGATEAFF.

V usage is TRBV7-2 and J usage is TRBJ2-7; 8 nucleotides align to TRBD1. The CDR3 runs to 14 residues. From germline, CDR1 is SGHTA and CDR2 FQGNSA. Trimming took 3 bases from V and 2 from J; bases not matched to a gene: 3. The CDR3 DNA is TGTGCCAGCAGCTTGGGGACAGGCCCCTACGAGCAGTACTTC. This codes for CASSLGTGPYEQYF.

V and J are TRBV5-4 and TRBJ2-7, with 7 bases matching TRBD1. Unmatched junction bases numbered 0, after V lost 1 base and J lost 5 bases. Per germline, CDR1 SGHNT and CDR2 YYREEE (reference sequence). This CDR3 contains 12 residues. Here the CDR3 DNA reads TGTGCCAGCAGCTTGACAGGGGACGAGCAGTACTTC. Its protein is CASSLTGDEQYF.

The CDR3 sequence is CASSSPGQRVSGNTIYF. The CDR3 DNA reads as TGTGCCAGCAGCTCCCCGGGACAACGCGTCTCTGGAAACACCATATATTTT. The genes are TRBV7-2 and TRBJ1-3, with a tentative D call TRBD1 (6 bases). V shed 4 bases and J shed 0 bases, with 16 bases lying between them. Germline V CDR1 and CDR2: SGHTA, FQGNSA. The CDR3 covers 17 residues.

The V gene is TRBV28, the J gene TRBJ1-5, with TRBD1 matching over 11 bases. This CDR3 region has 15 residues. Germline V lookup: CDR1 MDHEN, CDR2 SYDVKM. Unmatched junction bases numbered 7, after V lost 7 bases and J lost 5 bases. The CDR3 DNA follows: TGTGCCAGCAACCCAGGACAGGGGGCCGATCAGCCCCAGCATTTT. It translates to CASNPGQGADQPQHF.

This clone has a handful of counts. The chain couples TRBV2 to TRBJ2-5; 12 bases match TRBD1. The CDR3 is 14 residues long. Germline V gene data show CDR1 as SNHLY and CDR2 as FYNNEI. Trimming cost V 6 bases and J 4 bases; bases outside gene matches: 3. CDR3 protein: CASRGDRGPETQYF. CDR3 DNA sequence: TGTGCCAGCAGAGGGGACAGGGGGCCAGAGACCCAGTACTTC.

In its sample, this clone was seen once. This chain connects TRBV6-5 to TRBJ2-7; TRBD1 matches 8 bases. The CDR3 sequence is 13 residues long. Germline loops: CDR1 MNHEY, CDR2 SVGAGI. V lost 8 bases, J lost 3 bases, and 6 bases stayed unmatched. The CDR3 reads CASDRDRFYEQYF. The CDR3 DNA sequence: TGTGCCAGCGACCGGGACAGGTTCTACGAGCAGTACTTC.

The gene calls are TRBV27 and TRBJ1-1; 8 positions match TRBD1. The CDR3 covers 15 residues. Germline CDR1 is MNHEY and CDR2 is SMNVEV (reference sequence). V trimming: 5 bases; J trimming: 8 bases; junction bases outside the gene matches: 13. The CDR3 DNA follows: TGTGCCAGCAGTCTATGGGGTGGACAGGGATCAGAAGCTTTCTTT. Its translation is CASSLWGGQGSEAFF.

The rearrangement links TRBV28 to TRBJ1-5; D gene unclear. Trimming removed 8 bases from V and 4 bases from J, with 18 bases in between. The germline V gene encodes CDR1 MDHEN and CDR2 SYDVKM. The CDR3 is made up of 15 amino acids. The CDR3 coding sequence is TGTGCCAGCGGCCTGGTGGCAGGAGGGAATCAGCCCCAGCATTTT. Encoded protein: CASGLVAGGNQPQHF.

The chain is built from TRBV4-2 and TRBJ2-7; 10 nucleotides match TRBD1. The CDR3 has 15 amino acids. The trim removed 4 bases at V and 0 bases at J, leaving 3 bases unmatched. Germline-derived CDR1 and CDR2 are LGHNA and YNFKEQ. The CDR3, as DNA: TGTGCCAGCAGCCGACAGGGGGCAAGCTCCTACGAGCAGTACTTC. The encoded protein is CASSRQGASSYEQYF.

This CDR3 reads CASSDSGTANYGYTF. The CDR3 nucleotides read TGTGCCAGCTCTGATTCCGGGACAGCTAACTATGGCTACACCTTC. The chain links TRBV18 to TRBJ1-2; 7 bases are shared with TRBD1. V shed 6 bases and J 0 bases; nucleotides not matched to a gene: 7. CDR1 KGHSH and CDR2 LQKENI come from the germline V gene. The CDR3 spans 15 residues.